The 27 T cell receptor beta chains in this list originate from one sample, sequenced in a study of cytomegalovirus exposure and HLA in healthy donors. Assay: immunoSEQ multiplex PCR; the TCRdb copy retains only in-frame clones and omits some. Of about 82,000 clones listed, approximately 93% are singletons. The material sequenced was PBMCs. All receptors come from a man aged 18 to 35 in good health and CMV-seronegative.

The J gene is TRBJ1-1, the V gene TRBV7-9; the match to TRBD1 covers 8 bases. The CDR3 loop spans 15 amino acids. The junction had 10 bases not matched to a gene; V was cut back by 5 bases and J by 5 bases. Germline V gene lookup returns CDR1 SEHNR and CDR2 FQNEAQ (reference sequence). This CDR3 reads CASSTGTGPGTEAFF. The CDR3 coding sequence is TGTGCCAGCAGCACGGGGACAGGCCCTGGGACTGAAGCTTTCTTT.

The V gene is TRBV6-1, the J gene TRBJ2-7; 8 bases map to TRBD1. V lost 7 bases and J lost 3; bases outside the gene matches: 11. The CDR3 spans 15 residues. CDR1 and CDR2 from the germline V gene are MNHNS and SASEGT. The CDR3 coding sequence is TGTGCCAGCACCCGCACCGGACAGGGAAACTACGAGCAGTACTTC. It yields the protein CASTRTGQGNYEQYF.

V gene TRBV13 combines with J gene TRBJ2-7; 11 positions agree with TRBD1. The length of the CDR3 is 16 residues. Germline trimming cut 3 bases from V and 1 base from J; bases unmatched to any gene: 5. CDR1 and CDR2 from the germline V gene are PRHDT and FYEKMQ (reference sequence). The CDR3 DNA reads TGTGCCAGCAGCTTCTCGGGACAGGGGGATTCCTACGAGCAGTACTTC. Translation: CASSFSGQGDSYEQYF. Combining the CDR3 with reference TRBV13 and TRBJ2-7 gives the whole variable domain AAGVIQSPRHLIKEKRETATLKCYPIPRHDTVYWYQQGPGQDPQFLISFYEKMQSDKGSIPDRFSAQQFSDYHSELNMSSLELGDSALYFCASSFSGQGDSYEQYFGPGTRLTVT.

The chain links TRBV7-2 to TRBJ1-2; possible D gene TRBD1, 6 bases. The V gene lost 5 bases and the J gene lost 4 bases, with 20 bases spanning the gap. The CDR3 is 16 amino acids. The germline V gene encodes CDR1 SGHTA and CDR2 FQGNSA. The CDR3 reads CASSAGEYDLGYGYTF. In nucleotides, the CDR3 is TGTGCCAGCAGCGCAGGGGAATACGACCTTGGCTATGGCTACACCTTC.

Note on this clone: Other nucleotide sequences in the sample specify the same CDR3. This chain joins TRBV6-5 and TRBJ2-7; tentatively, D is TRBD2 (7 bases). Germline-derived CDR1 and CDR2 are MNHEY and SVGAGI. The CDR3 extends over 14 amino acids. V gave up 2 bases and J gave up 4 bases, with 12 bases separating them. CDR3 bases: TGTGCCAGCAGTTACGGCGGGGGCTCTTACGAGCAGTACTTC. Translation gives CASSYGGGSYEQYF.

This chain links TRBV11-2 with TRBJ2-3; 14 nucleotides line up with TRBD2. The germline CDR1 and CDR2 sequences are SGHAT and FQNNGV. V was pared by 1 base and J by 5 bases, with 5 bases of the junction left unmatched. This CDR3 region has 17 residues. CDR3 amino acids: CASSLGLAGGPGDTQYF. CDR3 in DNA: TGTGCCAGCAGCTTAGGACTAGCGGGAGGGCCGGGAGATACGCAGTATTTT.

The chain carries TRBV27 and TRBJ2-3, with TRBD2 identical over 12 bases. The trim removed 7 bases at V and 1 base at J, leaving 3 bases unmatched. This CDR3 spans 15 amino acids. The germline V gene has CDR1 MNHEY and CDR2 SMNVEV (reference sequence). Here the CDR3 reads CASKGLAGRTDTQYF. The CDR3 coding sequence is TGTGCCAGCAAAGGACTAGCGGGACGCACAGATACGCAGTATTTT.

The chain uses TRBV5-1 and TRBJ2-7; TRBD1 matches at 7 bases. In germline, CDR1 is SGHRS, CDR2 YFSETQ. J lost 3 bases, V lost 4 bases, and 10 bases had no gene match. The CDR3 loop spans 15 amino acids. CDR3 coding DNA: TGCGCCAGCAGCCCTGAGGCAGGGGGAAGCTACGAGCAGTACTTC. Protein: CASSPEAGGSYEQYF.

Note on this clone: The sample carries other DNA sequences with the same CDR3. This sequence joins TRBV28 and TRBJ2-7, with TRBD1 identical over 8 bases. Germline CDR1 and CDR2: MDHEN and SYDVKM. CDR3 length equals 14 residues. Trimming took 3 bases from V and 3 from J; bases not matched to a gene: 4. Here the CDR3 reads CASSLVDRGYEQYF. CDR3 DNA sequence: TGTGCCAGCAGTTTGGTCGACAGGGGCTACGAGCAGTACTTC.

J is TRBJ2-2 and V is TRBV6-5; no definite D call. Germline-derived CDR1 and CDR2 are MNHEY and SVGAGI. This CDR3 spans 16 amino acids. The V gene lost 0 bases and the J gene lost 2 bases, with 10 bases spanning the gap. CDR3 protein: CASSYSVTPNTGELFF. The CDR3 nucleotides read TGTGCCAGCAGTTACTCGGTCACACCTAACACCGGGGAGCTGTTTTTT.

The rearrangement links TRBV9 to TRBJ1-2; possible D gene TRBD1, 5 bases. Germline V gene sequence: CDR1 SGDLS, CDR2 YYNGEE. V was shortened by 0 bases and J by 8 bases, with 14 bases between the two germline ends. The CDR3 has 14 residues. CDR3 sequence: CASSVEWRGKGYTF. For the CDR3, the DNA is TGTGCCAGCAGCGTAGAGTGGCGGGGGAAAGGCTACACCTTC.

The V call is TRBV9, the J call TRBJ2-3, with TRBD2 identical over 8 bases. The CDR3 runs to 15 residues. In germline, CDR1 is SGDLS, CDR2 YYNGEE. Trimming took 8 bases from V and 0 from J; bases not matched to a gene: 8. This chain's CDR3 is CARPSSGGSTDTQYF. The CDR3 DNA sequence: TGTGCCAGACCATCGAGCGGGGGTAGCACAGATACGCAGTATTTT.

This clone was seen a single time. The rearrangement links TRBV9 to TRBJ2-5; weak D call: TRBD2 (6 bases). This CDR3 comprises 13 residues. CDR1 is SGDLS and CDR2 is YYNGEE in the germline V gene. With 3 bases removed from V and 9 bases from J, the gap between germline ends came to 15 bases. CDR3: CASSDRLRGSQYF. The CDR3 DNA is TGTGCCAGCAGCGATAGGCTACGGGGGTCCCAGTACTTC. Complete variable domain (other parts from reference TRBV9 and TRBJ2-5): DSGVTQTPKHLITATGQRVTLRCSPRSGDLSVYWYQQSLDQGLQFLIQYYNGEERAKGNILERFSAQQFPDLHSELNLSSLELGDSALYFCASSDRLRGSQYFGPGTRLLVL.

J is TRBJ2-7 and V is TRBV5-1; 7 bases line up with TRBD1. The CDR3 has 15 residues. Germline V lookup: CDR1 SGHRS, CDR2 YFSETQ. Unmatched junction bases numbered 8, after V lost 4 bases and J lost 1 base. In nucleotides, the CDR3 is TGCGCCAGCAGCCTCGGGACAGTTTTATCCTACGAGCAGTACTTC. Protein product: CASSLGTVLSYEQYF. Full variable domain (rest looked up from reference TRBV5-1 and TRBJ2-7): KAGVTQTPRYLIKTRGQQVTLSCSPISGHRSVSWYQQTPGQGLQFLFEYFSETQRNKGNFPGRFSGRQFSNSRSEMNVSTLELGDSALYLCASSLGTVLSYEQYFGPGTRLTVT.

The chain joins TRBV7-6 to TRBJ1-1; a possible D gene is TRBD1 (5 bases). Germline CDR1 and CDR2: SGHVS and FNYEAQ. The CDR3 is 16 residues long. Trimming took 5 bases from V and 4 from J, leaving 20 bases between them. CDR3 region: CASSGGVGETTTEAFF. Here the CDR3 DNA reads TGTGCCAGCAGCGGAGGGGTGGGGGAGACCACCACTGAAGCTTTCTTT.

The CDR3 is CASSVLQETTGELFF. The CDR3 DNA sequence: TGTGCCAGCAGTGTTTTACAGGAGACCACCGGGGAGCTGTTTTTT. The chain is built from TRBV25-1 and TRBJ2-2, with D tentatively TRBD1 (5 bases). The CDR3 spans 15 residues. Deletions cut 4 bases from V and 4 bases from J, with 13 bases between. CDR1 is MGHDK, CDR2 SYGVNS, per germline.

CDR3 region: CASSPGTGGFTDTQYF. The CDR3, as DNA: TGCGCCAGCAGCCCTGGGACAGGGGGGTTTACAGATACGCAGTATTTT. V is TRBV5-1 and J is TRBJ2-3, with 11 bases matching TRBD1. Germline V gene sequence: CDR1 SGHRS, CDR2 YFSETQ. After removal of 4 bases from V and 3 bases from J, the junction contained 7 bases not matched to a gene. The CDR3 runs 16 residues.

This clone has a single count. This sequence joins TRBV7-9 and TRBJ1-2, with D maybe TRBD1 (5 bases). V lost 5 bases to trimming and J lost 1 base, with 14 bases between them. Germline values: CDR1 SEHNR, CDR2 FQNEAQ (reference sequence). There are 15 residues in the CDR3. The CDR3 bases are TGTGCCAGCAGCCCGACAGCCTCTCTTAACTATGGCTACACCTTC. As protein: CASSPTASLNYGYTF.

This clone appeared once. The gene calls are TRBV19 and TRBJ1-5; possibly TRBD1 for D (6 bases). This CDR3 comprises 15 residues. Trimming stripped 7 bases from V and 7 bases from J, with 20 bases between. Germline CDR1 reads LNHDA; CDR2 reads SQIVND (reference sequence). CDR3: CASIGGGAGYQPQHF. CDR3 nucleotides: TGTGCCAGTATCGGCGGGGGCGCAGGCTACCAGCCCCAGCATTTT.

CDR3 protein: CASFPTVNTGELFF. Here the CDR3 DNA reads TGTGCCAGCTTCCCGACAGTGAACACCGGGGAGCTGTTTTTT. This sequence joins TRBV6-1 and TRBJ2-2; tentative D call: TRBD1 (5 bases). CDR1 is MNHNS and CDR2 is SASEGT in the germline V gene. The CDR3 is 14 amino acids. V dropped 8 bases and J dropped 1 base, with 11 bases sitting between them.

The V gene is TRBV7-9, the J gene TRBJ2-5; D unresolved. V dropped 1 base and J dropped 11 bases, with 11 bases sitting between them. Germline CDR1 reads SEHNR; CDR2 reads FQNEAQ (reference sequence). The CDR3 totals 12 residues. CDR3 sequence reads: CASSLEWSGQYF. CDR3 nucleotide sequence: TGTGCCAGCAGCTTAGAATGGTCCGGGCAGTACTTC. The full variable domain, in which reference TRBV7-9 and TRBJ2-5 provide the parts outside the CDR3, is DTGVSQNPRHKITKRGQNVTFRCDPISEHNRLYWYRQTLGQGPEFLTYFQNEAQLEKSRLLSDRFSAERPKGSFSTLEIQRTEQGDSAMYLCASSLEWSGQYFGPGTRLLVL.

V usage is TRBV19 and J usage is TRBJ2-1; 8 bases align to TRBD1. The V gene end was trimmed by 6 bases and the J gene end by 3 bases; junction bases not matched to a gene: 7. The CDR3 totals 15 residues. The germline CDR1 and CDR2 sequences are LNHDA and SQIVND (reference sequence). The CDR3 region has the DNA TGTGCCAGTAGACTGACAGGGGCCGGCTACAATGAGCAGTTCTTC. This codes for CASRLTGAGYNEQFF.

V gene TRBV4-2 combines with J gene TRBJ2-3, with a possible D match to TRBD2 (5 bases). The CDR3 is 16 amino acids. Germline lookup yields CDR1 LGHNA and CDR2 YNFKEQ. Trimming took off 0 bases at V and 1 base at J, with 11 bases between the two ends. Here the CDR3 DNA reads TGTGCCAGCAGCCAAGACCCCGCCGGGGGCACAGATACGCAGTATTTT. Its protein is CASSQDPAGGTDTQYF.

The chain joins TRBV5-1 to TRBJ1-2; TRBD1 is a possible D gene (6 bases). Trimming took 3 bases from V and 4 from J, leaving 16 bases between them. The CDR3 extends over 15 amino acids. Germline-derived CDR1 and CDR2 are SGHRS and YFSETQ. CDR3 nucleotide sequence: TGCGCCAGCAGCTCTACAGGGCTAGGGACCTATGGCTACACCTTC. It specifies CASSSTGLGTYGYTF. The entire variable domain, with the rest obtained from reference TRBV5-1 and TRBJ1-2, is as follows: KAGVTQTPRYLIKTRGQQVTLSCSPISGHRSVSWYQQTPGQGLQFLFEYFSETQRNKGNFPGRFSGRQFSNSRSEMNVSTLELGDSALYLCASSSTGLGTYGYTFGSGTRLTVV.

This chain connects TRBV18 to TRBJ2-3; tentatively, D is TRBD2 (6 bases). CDR1 is KGHSH, CDR2 LQKENI, per germline. Between the trimmed V and J ends, which lost 2 bases and 0 bases, there was a span of 12 bases. The CDR3 runs to 16 residues. The chain's CDR3 is CASSPLRGRSTDTQYF. CDR3 coding DNA: TGTGCCAGCTCACCATTGCGGGGCCGAAGCACAGATACGCAGTATTTT.

The gene calls are TRBV19 and TRBJ2-7; 8 bases are a match to TRBD1. CDR3 size: 15 residues. Germline CDR1 LNHDA, CDR2 SQIVND (reference sequence). Germline trimming cut 7 bases from V and 6 bases from J; bases unmatched to any gene: 14. The CDR3 loop is CASTALGTGGVEQYF. CDR3 bases: TGTGCCAGTACCGCCCTGGGGACAGGCGGGGTCGAGCAGTACTTC.

V and J are TRBV5-5 and TRBJ2-7, with D possibly TRBD1 on 5 matching bases. CDR1 and CDR2 (germline): SGHKS, YYEKEE (reference sequence). V lost 4 bases, J lost 3 bases, and 14 bases lay in between. The CDR3 is 14 residues long. The CDR3 sequence is CASSHRDGHYEQYF. CDR3 sequence (DNA): TGTGCCAGCAGCCACAGAGACGGACACTACGAGCAGTACTTC.